This T cell receptor (beta chain) was found in a study of blood T cell repertoires in COVID-19. The overall study: Nucleic acid was either cDNA or gDNA, and it came from T cells, B-cell-depleted T cells, or PBMCs.

Assay used: immunoSEQ multiplex PCR; TCRdb lists only in-frame clones, some missing. The repertoire holds 170,000 or so clones, roughly 84% seen once, with under 3.5% in the top ten. The CDR3 covers 13 residues. Germline lookup yields CDR1 SGHTA and CDR2 FQGNSA. Trimming removed 0 bases from V and 10 bases from J; junction bases left unmatched: 4. Sequencing input: peripheral blood. The source is a woman in her fifties or sixties with acute or convalescent COVID-19. The chain has TRBV7-2 and TRBJ2-3; 7 bases line up with TRBD1. The CDR3 sequence: CASSLADRDPQYF. CDR3 nucleotides: TGTGCCAGCAGCTTAGCTGACAGGGACCCGCAGTATTTT.